The T cell receptor (beta chain) under discussion was sequenced for a study of identical twins. General study results and limits: Zero-insertion analyses might be partly confounded by invariant T cells like MAIT and iNKT.

Trimming left V 1 base short and J 1 base short, with 12 bases between. The length of the CDR3 is 15 residues. Germline V CDR1 and CDR2: DFQATT, SNEGSKA (reference sequence). TCRdb redid the calling of the 5' RACE reads with MiXCR, one entry per CDR3 protein. The sample includes 690,000 or so distinct CDR3 sequences, roughly 6.2% of them seen just once. With respect to this clonotype: Its cognate antigen is unknown.

This clonotype was sampled from a man between 18 and 35 years old in good health. The V and J genes are TRBV20-1 and TRBJ2-3, with D hard to call. Sequencing was performed on naive T cells sorted from blood. As DNA, the CDR3 is TGCAGTGCTAGAGGGCCGATTGAAGGCACAGATACGCAGTATTTT. Translating gives CSARGPIEGTDTQYF.